Given below is one T cell receptor beta chain in context. CDR1 is SGHAT, CDR2 FQNNGV, per germline. V gave up 5 bases and J gave up 3 bases, with 14 bases separating them. This CDR3 region has 15 residues. The record originates from a study of blood T cell repertoires in COVID-19. On the study more broadly: In each case, the material was cDNA or gDNA derived from T cells, B-cell-depleted T cells, or PBMCs.

Method: immunoSEQ multiplex PCR; TCRdb's copy keeps in-frame clones and lacks some. This table holds about 190,000 clones, about 81% found once. Material: peripheral blood. This chain connects TRBV11-2 to TRBJ1-5; the D gene is possibly TRBD1 (5 bases). The TCR sequence derives from a woman aged 60 to 75 with COVID-19, enrolled during active disease. The CDR3 DNA is TGTGCCAGCAGCGTGTCAGGACAAAACAATCAGCCCCAGCATTTT. Residues: CASSVSGQNNQPQHF.